This TCR beta chain came from a study of lymphopenia after photon versus proton radiotherapy. Study-level points and caveats: Under photons, naive T cells and diversity fell while effector/memory populations rose. Authors raise, but do not show, better survival with proton therapy. A bigger post-nadir fall in TCR diversity correlated inversely with survival time in deceased patients.

Profiling relied on immunoSEQ multiplex PCR, and the TCRdb table lists in-frame clones only, not all of them. Of roughly 7,300 clones listed, about nine tenths were seen once; the top ten hold around 15%. Germline trimming cut 5 bases from V and 7 bases from J; bases unmatched to any gene: 7. Germline CDR1 is SGHVS and CDR2 is FQNEAQ. The CDR3 covers 14 residues. A word on this clone: What it binds is unknown.

The V gene is TRBV7-8, the J gene TRBJ2-1; 8 bases match TRBD1. This clonotype was sampled from a man between 60 and 75 years old with cholangiocarcinoma. The material was peripheral blood, obtained from a patient treated with photon-based radiotherapy. CDR3 sequence: CASSPQGAGNEQFF. Here the CDR3 DNA reads TGTGCCAGCAGCCCCCAGGGGGCTGGGAATGAGCAGTTCTTC.